The clone carrying this T cell receptor (beta chain) was counted once. Its cognate antigen is unknown. The same CDR3 is also encoded by other DNA sequences in this sample. This specimen belongs to a study of CD8+ T cells in alopecia areata. Looking at the study overall: Tofacitinib administration to treated patients was oral, at 5 to 10 mg twice daily. Study-wide results and limits: Scalp sample sequencing also detects resident alphabeta T cells of normal skin.

RNA extraction was followed by reverse transcription into cDNA, which acted as the sequencing template. The assay was immunoSEQ multiplex PCR, and TCRdb's table has in-frame clones only and misses some. The data show approximately 180,000 clones, with almost 65% seen just once and roughly 1.7% held by the top ten. The germline CDR1 and CDR2 sequences are LGHNA and YSLEER. The CDR3 spans 13 residues. V shed 3 bases and J shed 2 bases, with 7 bases lying between them. The investigators collected lesional scalp punch biopsies and peripheral blood from alopecia areata patients. The origin of this receptor is a human donor with alopecia areata. J is TRBJ1-1 and V is TRBV4-3, with D perhaps TRBD1 (6 bases). The sequencing used CD4+ T cells sorted from blood, collected at week 0. The CDR3, as DNA: TGCGCCAGCAGCCAGGACAGAAACACTGAAGCTTTCTTT. Protein product: CASSQDRNTEAFF.